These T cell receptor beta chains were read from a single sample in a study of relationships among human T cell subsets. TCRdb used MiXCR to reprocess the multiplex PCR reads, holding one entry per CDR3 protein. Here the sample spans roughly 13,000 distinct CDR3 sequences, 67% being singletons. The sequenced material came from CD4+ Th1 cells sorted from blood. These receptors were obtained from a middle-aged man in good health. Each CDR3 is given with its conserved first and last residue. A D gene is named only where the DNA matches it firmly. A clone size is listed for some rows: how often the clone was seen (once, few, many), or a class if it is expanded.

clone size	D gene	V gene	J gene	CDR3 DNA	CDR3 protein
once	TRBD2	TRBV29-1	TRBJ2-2	TGCAGCGTTGATGTCGCTAGCGGGTCGTCCTCGGGAGCCGGGGAGCTGTTTTTT	CSVDVASGSSSGAGELFF
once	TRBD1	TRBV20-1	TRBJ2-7	TGCAGTGCTCCGGGACAGGGTAATAACGAGCAGTACTTC	CSAPGQGNNEQYF
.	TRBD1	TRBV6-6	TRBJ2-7	TGTGCCAGCAGTTACTCGGGACAGGGCAGCTACGAGCAGTACTTC	CASSYSGQGSYEQYF
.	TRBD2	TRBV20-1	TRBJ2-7	TGCAGTGCAAGACTAGCGGGTGTTTTCTACGAGCAGTACTTC	CSARLAGVFYEQYF
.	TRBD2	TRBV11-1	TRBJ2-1	TGTGCCAGCACGGGACTAGATGGTAATGAGCAGTTCTTC	CASTGLDGNEQFF
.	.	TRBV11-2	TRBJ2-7	TGTGCCAGCAGCGCAATACAGGGACCCTACGAGCAGTACTTC	CASSAIQGPYEQYF
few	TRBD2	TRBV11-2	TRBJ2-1	TGTGCCAGCAGCCTTAGCGGGGGGAGGAATGAGCAGTTCTTC	CASSLSGGRNEQFF
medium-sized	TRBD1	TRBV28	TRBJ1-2	TGTGCCAGCAGTTTAGGGGGGACAGGGTACGGCTACACCTTC	CASSLGGTGYGYTF
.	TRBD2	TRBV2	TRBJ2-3	TGTGCCAGCAGCTCGACTAGCGGGGCGGTAGATACGCAGTATTTT	CASSSTSGAVDTQYF
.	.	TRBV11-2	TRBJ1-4	TGTGCCAGCAGGAACCGGGACCGTCCTCCCTTCTTT	CASRNRDRPPFF
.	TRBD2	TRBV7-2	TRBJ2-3	TGTGCCAGCAGCATTTCCGGGACTACGGTAGATACGCAGTATTTT	CASSISGTTVDTQYF
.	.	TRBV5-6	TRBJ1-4	TGTGCCAGCAGCCGCGGAGGGGGAGGTGAAAAACTGTTTTTT	CASSRGGGGEKLFF
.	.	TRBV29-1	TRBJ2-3	TGCAGCGTTGGCGGTAGCACAGATACGCAGTATTTT	CSVGGSTDTQYF
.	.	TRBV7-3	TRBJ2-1	TGTGCCAGCAGCTTAGAACCAGCGAATGAGCAGTTCTTC	CASSLEPANEQFF
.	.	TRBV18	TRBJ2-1	TGTGCCAGCTCACCGAGACAAAGCTCCTACAATGAGCAGTTCTTC	CASSPRQSSYNEQFF
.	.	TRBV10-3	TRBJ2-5	TGTGCCATCAGGTTGGCGGGGCAAGAGACCCAGTACTTC	CAIRLAGQETQYF
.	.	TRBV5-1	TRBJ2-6	TGCGCCAGCAGCTTTGGGGCAGGGGCCAATGGGGCCAACGTCCTGACTTTC	CASSFGAGANGANVLTF
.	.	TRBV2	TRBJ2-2	TGTGCCAGCAGTGAGGGGATCGGTACCGGGGAGCTGTTTTTT	CASSEGIGTGELFF
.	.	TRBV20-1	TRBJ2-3	TGCTCGAGGGGCGGGGAGCTGGGGAGGGATACGCAGTATTTT	CSRGGELGRDTQYF
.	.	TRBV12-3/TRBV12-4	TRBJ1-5	TGTGCCAGCAGCCGGGACGGCAATCAGCCCCAGCATTTT	CASSRDGNQPQHF
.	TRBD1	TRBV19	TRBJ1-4	TGTGCCAGTAGCAAGACAGGGGATGGGAGTGAAAAACTGTTTTTT	CASSKTGDGSEKLFF
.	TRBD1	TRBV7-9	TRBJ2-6	TGTGCCGTCCCAACAGGGGGTGGGGCCAACGTCCTGACTTTC	CAVPTGGGANVLTF
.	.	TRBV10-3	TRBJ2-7	TGTGCCATCAGCTCCGGGGGCGGGAGTTCTTCCGAGCAGTACTTC	CAISSGGGSSSEQYF
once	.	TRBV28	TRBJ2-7	TGTGCCAGCAGTCCAAGACAGGGGAGGGGATACGAGCAGTACTTC	CASSPRQGRGYEQYF